The sequence of this T cell receptor beta chain was determined in a study of OX40 agonist ivuxolimab in advanced cancers. About the investigation overall: The costimulatory receptor OX40 (CD134) was targeted by ivuxolimab, a fully human IgG2 agonistic monoclonal antibody. Intravenous ivuxolimab was administered to patients every 2 weeks at six dose levels: 0.01, 0.1, 0.3, 1.5, 3 and 10 mg/kg. Among the approximately 50 dose-escalation patients, around 19 had hepatocellular carcinoma, 15 or so melanoma, 9 renal cell carcinoma and 9 head and neck cancer. In the dose-escalation cohort, 82.7% of patients were male, and the mean age was approximately 60 years, with a range of roughly 20 to 80. Prior anti-PD-1, anti-PD-L1 or anti-CTLA-4 therapy was permitted, and 40% of dose-escalation patients had received checkpoint inhibitors. Partial responses occurred in three dose-escalation patients: two with cutaneous melanoma and one with hepatocellular carcinoma. Peripheral TCRbeta sequencing aimed to test whether ivuxolimab altered TCR sequence diversity and caused clonal T-cell expansion. The paper covers the monotherapy dose-escalation part of the phase I ivuxolimab trial, which included N of about 56 patients. Results the study describes overall, beyond this receptor: In the 0.1-3.0 mg/kg groups, partial responders had among the lowest normalized peripheral clonal expansion, particularly in CD8+ T cells. Antigen specificity was not determined for the clonally expanded peripheral T cells. On average, CD8+ T cells showed more expanded clones than CD4+ T cells after ivuxolimab. Low levels of normalized T-cell clonal expansion were also seen in some patients who did not respond. At doses from 0.1 to 3.0 mg/kg, clonal expansion was seen in both CD4+ and CD8+ blood T cells between baseline and week 6.

For sequencing of the TCRbeta CDR3 region, genomic DNA was extracted from the sorted cells. The immunoSEQ Assay was used for sequencing of TCRbeta CDR3 regions. TCRdb provides this immuneACCESS table in a form limited to in-frame rearrangements. Some clones are lacking; in checked studies, under half of them reflect an unresolved V gene, and why the rest are absent is not known. The sample records more than 35,000 clones, approximately 84% of which are singletons. 6.5% to 8% of the sample is taken by the ten largest. CDR1 and CDR2 (MNHEY, SMNVEV) derive from the germline V gene (reference sequence). The cysteine opens and the phenylalanine closes a CDR3 of 15 amino acids. Just the 45-base CDR3 DNA is kept, in frame starting at base 1. Germline trimming: 1 base from V, 1 base from J; junction bases outside gene matches: 3. The trial excluded patients who had a history of autoimmune disease or were on systemic immunosuppression. Peripheral blood for TCR sequencing was collected from all dose cohorts at baseline, on cycle 4 day 1, and on cycle 7 day 1. Samples came from an open-label, multicenter, first-in-human phase I dose-escalation trial of ivuxolimab. Adults with locally advanced or metastatic melanoma, renal cell carcinoma, hepatocellular carcinoma or head and neck squamous cell carcinoma were enrolled in the trial. CD4+ and CD8+ T cells were sorted separately from peripheral blood before TCR sequencing.

About this clone itself: The clone's antigen remains unknown. No much larger clone is present one base from it, and per-base qualities are unavailable.

The rearranged chain carries TRBV27 and TRBJ2-7; a stretch of 8 junction bases matches TRBD2. The clonotype comes from an adult with an advanced solid tumor such as melanoma, head and neck, liver or kidney cancer. Sequencing used CD4+ or CD8+ T cells sorted from blood, obtained in a trial of the OX40 agonist ivuxolimab. The nucleotide sequence reads TGTGCCAGCAGTTTATTCGGGAGGGCTTCCTACGAGCAGTACTTC. Its coded protein is CASSLFGRASYEQYF.